This T cell receptor beta chain was recorded in a study of shared clonotypes between healthy human individuals. Generated by immunoSEQ multiplex PCR, the TCRdb table keeps only in-frame clones and is missing some. The sample lists some 1.1 million clones, roughly 80% occurring once. The germline V and J ends were trimmed by 2 bases and 5 bases, with 9 bases remaining between them. This CDR3 is 13 amino acids long. Germline V gene sequence: CDR1 MDHEN, CDR2 SYDVKM. Sequencing was carried out using memory CD4+ T cells from PBMCs. Regarding subset: CD45RA-negative fraction. The chain carries TRBV28 and TRBJ1-1, with D uncertain. The receptor was isolated from a man younger than 35 in good health. Some clones in this sample may be carry-over from other donors' samples. CDR3 in amino acids: CASSLQIRTEAFF. The CDR3 DNA is TGTGCCAGCAGTTTACAAATCCGGACTGAAGCTTTCTTT. Drawing the rest from reference TRBV28 and TRBJ1-1, the complete variable domain is DVKVTQSSRYLVKRTGEKVFLECVQDMDHENMFWYRQDPGLGLRLIYFSYDVKMKEKGDIPEGYSVSREKKERFSLILESASTNQTSMYLCASSLQIRTEAFFGQGTRLTVV.